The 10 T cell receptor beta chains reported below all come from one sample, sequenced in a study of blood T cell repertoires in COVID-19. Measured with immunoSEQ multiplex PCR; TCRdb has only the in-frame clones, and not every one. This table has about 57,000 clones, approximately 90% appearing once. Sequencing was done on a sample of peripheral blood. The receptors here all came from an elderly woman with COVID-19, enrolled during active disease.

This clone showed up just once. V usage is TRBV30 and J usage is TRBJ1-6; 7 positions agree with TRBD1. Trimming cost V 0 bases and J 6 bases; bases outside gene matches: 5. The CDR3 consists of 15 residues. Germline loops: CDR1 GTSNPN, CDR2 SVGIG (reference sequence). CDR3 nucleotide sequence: TGTGCCTGGAGTGTTCAGACAGGGTTTAATTCACCCCTCCACTTT. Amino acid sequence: CAWSVQTGFNSPLHF.

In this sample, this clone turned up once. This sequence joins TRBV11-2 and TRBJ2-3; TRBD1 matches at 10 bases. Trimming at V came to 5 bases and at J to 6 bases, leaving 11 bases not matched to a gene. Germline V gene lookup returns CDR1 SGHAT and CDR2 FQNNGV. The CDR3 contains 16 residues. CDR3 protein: CASSPTGTGAKDTQYF. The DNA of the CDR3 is TGTGCCAGCAGCCCCACCGGGACAGGGGCCAAGGATACGCAGTATTTT.

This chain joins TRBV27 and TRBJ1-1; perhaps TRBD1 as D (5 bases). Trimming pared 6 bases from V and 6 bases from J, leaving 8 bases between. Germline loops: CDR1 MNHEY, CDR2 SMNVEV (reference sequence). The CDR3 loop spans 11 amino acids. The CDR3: CASRQASEAFF. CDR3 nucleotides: TGTGCCAGCAGACAGGCATCTGAAGCTTTCTTT.

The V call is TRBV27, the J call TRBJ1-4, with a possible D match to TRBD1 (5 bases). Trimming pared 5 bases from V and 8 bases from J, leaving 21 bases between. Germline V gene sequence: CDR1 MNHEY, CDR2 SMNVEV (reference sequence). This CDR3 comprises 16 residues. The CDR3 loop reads CASSPSTSSKGEKLFF. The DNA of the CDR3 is TGTGCCAGCAGTCCATCGACCAGCTCTAAGGGGGAAAAACTGTTTTTT.

The CDR3 region has the DNA TGTGCCAGCAGCTCCTCTCCAGGGACAGGGGTTCGGGCCGAGCGCACAGATACGCAGTATTTT. It is translated as CASSSSPGTGVRAERTDTQYF. The gene calls are TRBV9 and TRBJ2-3, with TRBD1 identical over 10 bases. This CDR3 region has 21 residues. The germline CDR1 and CDR2 sequences are SGDLS and YYNGEE. With V trimmed by 4 bases and J by 1 base, 21 bases remained unmatched.

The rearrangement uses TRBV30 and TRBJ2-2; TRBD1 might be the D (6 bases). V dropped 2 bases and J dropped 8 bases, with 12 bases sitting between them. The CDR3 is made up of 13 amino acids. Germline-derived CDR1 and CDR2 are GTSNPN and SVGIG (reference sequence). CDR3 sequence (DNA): TGTGCCTGGAGTCAAGAAGGGACAGGGGAGCTGTTTTTT. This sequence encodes CAWSQEGTGELFF. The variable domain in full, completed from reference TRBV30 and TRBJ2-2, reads SQTIHQWPATLVQPVGSPLSLECTVEGTSNPNLYWYRQAAGRGLQLLFYSVGIGQISSEVPQNLSASRPQDRQFILSSKKLLLSDSGFYLCAWSQEGTGELFFGEGSRLTVL.

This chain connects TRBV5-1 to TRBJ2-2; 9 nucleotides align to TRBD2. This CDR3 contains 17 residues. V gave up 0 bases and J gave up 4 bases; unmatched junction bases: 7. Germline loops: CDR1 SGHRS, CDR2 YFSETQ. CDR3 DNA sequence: TGCGCCAGCAGCTTGGGACCGACTAGCGGTGGCACCGGGGAGCTGTTTTTT. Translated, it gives CASSLGPTSGGTGELFF.

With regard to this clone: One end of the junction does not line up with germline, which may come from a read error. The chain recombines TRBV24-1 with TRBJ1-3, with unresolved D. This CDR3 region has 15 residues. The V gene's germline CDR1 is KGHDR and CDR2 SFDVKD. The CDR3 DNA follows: TGTGCCAGCAGTTCGGTCGTGAACTCTGGAAACACCATATATTTT. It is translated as CASSSVVNSGNTIYF.

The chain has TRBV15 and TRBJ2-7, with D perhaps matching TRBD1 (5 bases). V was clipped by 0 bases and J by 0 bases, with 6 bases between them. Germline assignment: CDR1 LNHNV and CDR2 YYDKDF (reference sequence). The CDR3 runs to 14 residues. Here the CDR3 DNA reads TGTGCCACCAGCAGAGACAGGGCCTCCTACGAGCAGTACTTC. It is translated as CATSRDRASYEQYF.

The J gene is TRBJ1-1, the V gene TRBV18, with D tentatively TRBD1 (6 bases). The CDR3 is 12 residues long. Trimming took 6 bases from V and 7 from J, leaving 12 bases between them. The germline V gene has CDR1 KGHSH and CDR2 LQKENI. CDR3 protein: CASSSGQREAFF. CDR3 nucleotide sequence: TGTGCCAGCTCCTCCGGACAGCGTGAAGCTTTCTTT. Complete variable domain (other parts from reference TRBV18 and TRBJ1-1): NAGVMQNPRHLVRRRGQEARLRCSPMKGHSHVYWYRQLPEEGLKFMVYLQKENIIDESGMPKERFSAEFPKEGPSILRIQQVVRGDSAAYFCASSSGQREAFFGQGTRLTVV.